The T cell receptor (beta chain) under discussion was sequenced for a study of technical replicates of blood from a handful of donors. Some clones are missing from TCRdb's copy, which holds only in-frame ones; the method was immunoSEQ multiplex PCR. The sample carries about 72,000 clones, 95% to 96% recorded once. Germline CDR1 reads MDHEN; CDR2 reads SYDVKM. CDR3 length equals 14 residues. V shed 9 bases and J shed 1 base, with 15 bases lying between them. The material sequenced was T cells isolated from PBMCs. The chain is built from TRBV28 and TRBJ1-1; maybe TRBD1 (5 bases). This receptor was identified in a human donor in good health. CDR3 coding DNA: TGTGCCAGTTTAGATCAGGGCAGGAACACTGAAGCTTTCTTT. It specifies CASLDQGRNTEAFF.